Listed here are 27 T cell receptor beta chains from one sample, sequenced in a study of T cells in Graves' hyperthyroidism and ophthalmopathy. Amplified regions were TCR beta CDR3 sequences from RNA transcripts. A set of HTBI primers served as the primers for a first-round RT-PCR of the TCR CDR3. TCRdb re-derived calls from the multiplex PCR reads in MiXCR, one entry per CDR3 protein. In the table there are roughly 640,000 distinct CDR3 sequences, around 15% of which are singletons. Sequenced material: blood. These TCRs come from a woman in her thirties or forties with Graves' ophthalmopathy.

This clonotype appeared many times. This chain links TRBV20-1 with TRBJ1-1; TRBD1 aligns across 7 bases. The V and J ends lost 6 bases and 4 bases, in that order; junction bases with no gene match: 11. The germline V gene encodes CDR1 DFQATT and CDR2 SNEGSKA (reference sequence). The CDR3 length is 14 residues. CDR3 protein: CSAPNFRDSTEAFF. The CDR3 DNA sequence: TGCAGTGCCCCAAATTTTCGGGACAGCACTGAAGCTTTCTTT.

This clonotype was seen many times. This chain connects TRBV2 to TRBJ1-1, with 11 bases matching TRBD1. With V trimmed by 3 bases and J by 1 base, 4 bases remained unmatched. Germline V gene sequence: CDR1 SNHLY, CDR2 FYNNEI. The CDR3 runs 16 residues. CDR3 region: CASSDRDRGGNTEAFF. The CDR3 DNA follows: TGTGCCAGCAGTGACCGGGACAGGGGGGGGAACACTGAAGCTTTCTTT.

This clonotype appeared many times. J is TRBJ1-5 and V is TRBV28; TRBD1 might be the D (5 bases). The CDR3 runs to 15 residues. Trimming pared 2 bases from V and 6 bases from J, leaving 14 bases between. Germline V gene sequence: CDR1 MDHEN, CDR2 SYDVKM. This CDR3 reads CASSLISRVGQPQHF. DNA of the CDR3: TGTGCCAGCAGTTTAATAAGCAGGGTCGGTCAGCCCCAGCATTTT.

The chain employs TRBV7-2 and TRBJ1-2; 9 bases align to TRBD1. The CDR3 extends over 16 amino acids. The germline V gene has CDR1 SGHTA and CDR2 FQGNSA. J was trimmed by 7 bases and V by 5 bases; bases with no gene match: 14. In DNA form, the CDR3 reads TGTGCCAGCAGCCAGGACAGGGGATACGATATCGGTGGCTACACCTTC. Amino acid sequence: CASSQDRGYDIGGYTF.

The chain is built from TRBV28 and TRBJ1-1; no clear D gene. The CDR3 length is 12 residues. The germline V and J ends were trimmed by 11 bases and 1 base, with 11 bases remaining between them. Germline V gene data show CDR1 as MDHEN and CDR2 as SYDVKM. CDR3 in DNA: TGTGCCGGAATGACCTCGAACACTGAAGCTTTCTTT. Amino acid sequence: CAGMTSNTEAFF.

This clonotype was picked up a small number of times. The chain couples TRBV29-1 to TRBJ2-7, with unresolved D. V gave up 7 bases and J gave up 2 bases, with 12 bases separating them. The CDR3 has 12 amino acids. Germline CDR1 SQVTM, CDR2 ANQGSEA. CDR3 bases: TGCAGCGCCTCTGAAGGAACCTACGAGCAGTACTTC. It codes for CSASEGTYEQYF.

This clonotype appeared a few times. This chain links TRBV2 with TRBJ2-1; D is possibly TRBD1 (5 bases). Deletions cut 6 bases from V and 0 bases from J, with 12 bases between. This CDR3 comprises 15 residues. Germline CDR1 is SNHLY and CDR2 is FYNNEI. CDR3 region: CASSKGRNSYNEQFF. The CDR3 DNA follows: TGTGCCAGCAGCAAGGGGCGAAACTCCTACAATGAGCAGTTCTTC.

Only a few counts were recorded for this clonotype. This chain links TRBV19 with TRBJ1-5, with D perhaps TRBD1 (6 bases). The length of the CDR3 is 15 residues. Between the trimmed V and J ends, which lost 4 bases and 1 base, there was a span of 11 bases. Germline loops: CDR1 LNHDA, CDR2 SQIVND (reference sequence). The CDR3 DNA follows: TGTGCCAGTAGTAAGGGGCAGGGGAGCAATCAGCCCCAGCATTTT. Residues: CASSKGQGSNQPQHF.

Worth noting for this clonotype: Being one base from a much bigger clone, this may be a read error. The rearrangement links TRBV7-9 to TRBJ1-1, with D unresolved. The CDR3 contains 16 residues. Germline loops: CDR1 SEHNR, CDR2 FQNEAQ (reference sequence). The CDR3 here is CASSRGLDLRGTVAFF. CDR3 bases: TGTGCCAGCAGCCGGGGTCTCGATCTCCGAGGCACTGTAGCTTTCTTT.

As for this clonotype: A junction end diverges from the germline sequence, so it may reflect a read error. For the CDR3, the DNA is TGCGCCAGCAGCCAACTAGGTTTGTCTGGAAACACCATATATTTT. This encodes CASSQLGLSGNTIYF. The rearrangement joins TRBV11-2 to TRBJ1-3; no clear D. Per germline, CDR1 SGHAT and CDR2 FQNNGV. This CDR3 region has 15 residues. Based on the CDR3 plus reference TRBV11-2 and TRBJ1-3, the full variable domain is EAGVAQSPRYKIIEKRQSVAFWCNPISGHATLYWYQQILGQGPKLLIQFQNNGVVDDSQLPKDRFSAERLKGVDSTLKIQPAKLEDSAVYLCASSQLGLSGNTIYFGEGSWLTVV.

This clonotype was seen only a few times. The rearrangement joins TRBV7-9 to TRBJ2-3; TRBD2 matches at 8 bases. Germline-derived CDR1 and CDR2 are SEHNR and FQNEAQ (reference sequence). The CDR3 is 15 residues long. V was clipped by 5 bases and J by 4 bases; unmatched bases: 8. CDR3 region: CASSPGEGLADTQYF. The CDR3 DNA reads TGTGCCAGCAGCCCGGGGGAGGGACTAGCAGATACGCAGTATTTT.

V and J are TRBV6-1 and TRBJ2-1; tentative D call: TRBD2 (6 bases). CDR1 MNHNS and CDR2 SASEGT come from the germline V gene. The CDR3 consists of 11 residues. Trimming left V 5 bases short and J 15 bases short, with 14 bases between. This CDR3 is CASSYWRDRFF. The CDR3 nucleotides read TGTGCCAGCAGTTATTGGCGGGATAGGTTCTTC.

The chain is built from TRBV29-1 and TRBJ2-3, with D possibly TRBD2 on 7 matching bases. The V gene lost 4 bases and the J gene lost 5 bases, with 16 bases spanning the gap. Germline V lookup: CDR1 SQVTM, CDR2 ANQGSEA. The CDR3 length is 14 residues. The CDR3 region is CSVARGGAVDTQYF. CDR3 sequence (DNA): TGCAGCGTTGCCCGTGGGGGGGCGGTAGATACGCAGTATTTT.

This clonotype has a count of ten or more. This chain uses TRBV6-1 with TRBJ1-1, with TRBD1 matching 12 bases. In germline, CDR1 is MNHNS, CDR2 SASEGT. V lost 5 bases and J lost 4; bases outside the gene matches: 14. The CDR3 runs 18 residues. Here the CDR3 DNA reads TGTGCCAGCAGTCTCTTGGGACAGGGGGCCCTTGTGACCACTGAAGCTTTCTTT. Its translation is CASSLLGQGALVTTEAFF.

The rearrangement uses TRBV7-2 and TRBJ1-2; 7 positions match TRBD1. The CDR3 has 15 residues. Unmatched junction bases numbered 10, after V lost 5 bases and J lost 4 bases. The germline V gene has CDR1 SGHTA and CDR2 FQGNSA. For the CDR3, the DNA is TGTGCCAGCAGCCCTTCAGGGGGAGATGGCTATGGCTACACCTTC. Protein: CASSPSGGDGYGYTF.

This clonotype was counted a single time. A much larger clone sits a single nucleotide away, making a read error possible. CDR3 bases: TGTGCCAGCACACGACGGGGTGAGAATTCACCCCTCCACTTT. It is translated as CASTRRGENSPLHF. The chain couples TRBV6-1 to TRBJ1-6; D remains unclear. This CDR3 has 14 residues. The germline CDR1 and CDR2 sequences are MNHNS and SASEGT. The ends were cut back, 7 bases at V and 7 bases at J, with 14 bases in the middle.

The DNA of the CDR3 is TGCGCCAGCAGTGAGCTCAGTAATGAGCAGTTCTTC. This gives the protein CASSELSNEQFF. This sequence joins TRBV10-2 and TRBJ2-1; D is uncertain. This CDR3 has 12 residues. CDR1 and CDR2 (germline): WSHSY, SAAADI. V shed 2 bases and J shed 7 bases, with 6 bases lying between them.

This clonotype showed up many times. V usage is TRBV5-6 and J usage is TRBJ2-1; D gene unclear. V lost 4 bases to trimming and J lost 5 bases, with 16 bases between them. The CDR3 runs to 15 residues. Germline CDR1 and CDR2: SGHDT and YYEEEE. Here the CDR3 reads CASSPLSPGHNEQFF. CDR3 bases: TGTGCCAGCAGCCCCCTATCCCCCGGGCACAATGAGCAGTTCTTC.

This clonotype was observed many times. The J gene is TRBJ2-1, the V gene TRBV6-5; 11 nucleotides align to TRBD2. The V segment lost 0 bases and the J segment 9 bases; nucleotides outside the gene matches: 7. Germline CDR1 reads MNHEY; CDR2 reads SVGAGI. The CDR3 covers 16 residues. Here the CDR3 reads CASSYSTSGKGGEQFF. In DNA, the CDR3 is TGTGCCAGCAGTTACTCGACTAGCGGGAAGGGGGGTGAGCAGTTCTTC.

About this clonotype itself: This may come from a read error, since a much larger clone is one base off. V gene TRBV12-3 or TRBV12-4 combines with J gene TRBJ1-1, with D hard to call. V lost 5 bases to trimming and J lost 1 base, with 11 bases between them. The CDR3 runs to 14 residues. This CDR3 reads CASSPREWNTEAFF. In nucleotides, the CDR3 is TGTGCCAGCAGTCCGCGGGAGTGGAACACTGAAGCTTTCTTT.

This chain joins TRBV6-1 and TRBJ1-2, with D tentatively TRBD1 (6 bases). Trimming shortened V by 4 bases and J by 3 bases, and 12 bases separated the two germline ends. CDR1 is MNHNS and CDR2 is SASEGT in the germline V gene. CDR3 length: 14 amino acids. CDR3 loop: CASSAGTPDYGYTF. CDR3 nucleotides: TGTGCCAGCAGTGCTGGGACACCAGACTATGGCTACACCTTC.

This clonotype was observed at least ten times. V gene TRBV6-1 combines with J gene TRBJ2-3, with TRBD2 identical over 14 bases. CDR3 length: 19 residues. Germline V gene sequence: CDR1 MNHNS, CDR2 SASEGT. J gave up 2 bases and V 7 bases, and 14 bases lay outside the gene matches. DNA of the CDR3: TGTGCCAGCAAATCCAGACCGGGACTAGCGGGAGTTACCACAGATACGCAGTATTTT. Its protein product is CASKSRPGLAGVTTDTQYF.

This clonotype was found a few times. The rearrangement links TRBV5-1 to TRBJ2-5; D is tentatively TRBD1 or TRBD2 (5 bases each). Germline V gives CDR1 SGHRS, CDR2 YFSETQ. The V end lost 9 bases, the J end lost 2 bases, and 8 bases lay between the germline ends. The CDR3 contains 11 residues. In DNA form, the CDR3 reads TGCGCCACCAGGGAGCAAGAGACCCAGTACTTC. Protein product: CATREQETQYF.

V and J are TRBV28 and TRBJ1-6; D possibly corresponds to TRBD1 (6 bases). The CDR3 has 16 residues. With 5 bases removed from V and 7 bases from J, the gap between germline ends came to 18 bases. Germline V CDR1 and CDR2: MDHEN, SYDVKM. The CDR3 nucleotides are TGTGCCAGCAGTAACGGGGGCCCCACCTCAAATTCACCCCTCCACTTT. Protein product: CASSNGGPTSNSPLHF. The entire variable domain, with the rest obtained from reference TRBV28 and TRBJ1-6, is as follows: DVKVTQSSRYLVKRTGEKVFLECVQDMDHENMFWYRQDPGLGLRLIYFSYDVKMKEKGDIPEGYSVSREKKERFSLILESASTNQTSMYLCASSNGGPTSNSPLHFGNGTRLTVT.

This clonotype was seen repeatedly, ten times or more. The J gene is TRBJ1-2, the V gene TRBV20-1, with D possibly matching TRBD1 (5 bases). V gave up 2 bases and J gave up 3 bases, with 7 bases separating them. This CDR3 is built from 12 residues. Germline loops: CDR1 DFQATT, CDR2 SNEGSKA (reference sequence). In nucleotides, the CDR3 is TGCAGTGCTAGACAGACAGACTATGGCTACACCTTC. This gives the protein CSARQTDYGYTF.

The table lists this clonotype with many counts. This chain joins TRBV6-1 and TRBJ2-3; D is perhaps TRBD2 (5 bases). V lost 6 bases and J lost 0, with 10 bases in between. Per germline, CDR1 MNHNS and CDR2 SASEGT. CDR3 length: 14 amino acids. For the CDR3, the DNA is TGTGCCAGCAGGGACTCCCGAAGCACAGATACGCAGTATTTT. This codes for CASRDSRSTDTQYF.

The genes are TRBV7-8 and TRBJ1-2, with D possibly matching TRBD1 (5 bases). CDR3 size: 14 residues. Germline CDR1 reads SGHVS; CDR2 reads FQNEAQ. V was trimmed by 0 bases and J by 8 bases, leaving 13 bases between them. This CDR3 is CASSLARGGNGYTF. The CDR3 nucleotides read TGTGCCAGCAGCTTAGCACGGGGCGGGAACGGCTACACCTTC.